The 13 T cell receptor beta chains presented below share a single source sample, sequenced in a study of blood T cell repertoires in COVID-19. The method was immunoSEQ multiplex PCR; TCRdb's version includes in-frame clones alone and lacks a portion of them. The sample records 150,000 to 200,000 clones, approximately 79% being singletons. Sequencing input: peripheral blood. These receptors were collected from a man aged 55 to 69 with active or convalescent COVID-19.

The rearrangement joins TRBV5-5 to TRBJ1-4; D gene ambiguous. The CDR3 sequence is 15 residues long. Trimming stripped 0 bases from V and 1 base from J, with 7 bases between. Germline V CDR1 and CDR2: SGHKS, YYEKEE (reference sequence). Written as DNA, the CDR3 is TGTGCCAGCAGCTTGGTCCGGGGAACTAATGAAAAACTGTTTTTT. Translation: CASSLVRGTNEKLFF.

This clone appeared once. The CDR3 sequence is CASTLGGGNQPQHF. The CDR3 nucleotides read TGTGCCAGCACCCTGGGAGGAGGCAATCAGCCCCAGCATTTT. The V and J genes are TRBV28 and TRBJ1-5; D not certain. The ends were cut back, 7 bases at V and 2 bases at J, with 12 bases in the middle. Germline lookup yields CDR1 MDHEN and CDR2 SYDVKM. This CDR3 spans 14 amino acids.

The CDR3 protein is CSVVATGLVDTQYF. The CDR3, as DNA: TGCAGCGTTGTGGCGACAGGACTTGTAGATACGCAGTATTTT. The V gene is TRBV29-1, the J gene TRBJ2-3; D might be TRBD1 (6 bases). The CDR3 loop spans 14 amino acids. V dropped 4 bases and J dropped 5 bases, with 16 bases sitting between them. Per the germline V gene, CDR1 is SQVTM and CDR2 is ANQGSEA.

The chain recombines TRBV9 with TRBJ2-2; possibly TRBD2 for D (7 bases). The V gene's germline CDR1 is SGDLS and CDR2 YYNGEE. V lost 5 bases to trimming and J lost 1 base, with 9 bases between them. This CDR3 is built from 14 residues. The CDR3 nucleotides read TGTGCCAGCAGGGGAGGGGGGAACACCGGGGAGCTGTTTTTT. Protein: CASRGGGNTGELFF. Filled out from reference TRBV9 and TRBJ2-2, the complete variable domain reads DSGVTQTPKHLITATGQRVTLRCSPRSGDLSVYWYQQSLDQGLQFLIQYYNGEERAKGNILERFSAQQFPDLHSELNLSSLELGDSALYFCASRGGGNTGELFFGEGSRLTVL.

A few counts support this clone. This chain connects TRBV6-5 to TRBJ1-2; a possible D gene is TRBD1 (5 bases). The CDR3 extends over 14 amino acids. The V end was cut by 7 bases, the J end by 3 bases, with 15 bases between. Germline-derived CDR1 and CDR2 are MNHEY and SVGAGI. The CDR3 DNA follows: TGTGCCAGCACCCTCGGGGGGGTTGACTATGGCTACACCTTC. It is translated as CASTLGGVDYGYTF.

The CDR3 DNA sequence: TGTGCCAGCAGTAAGGTTCTTGCCCGCAGGGTCGAAGAGCAGTACTTC. This sequence encodes CASSKVLARRVEEQYF. This chain joins TRBV3-1 (or the pseudogene TRBV3-2) and TRBJ2-7, with a tentative D call TRBD1 (5 bases). CDR1 LGHDT and CDR2 YNNKEL come from the germline V gene (reference sequence). V gave up 6 bases and J gave up 7 bases, with 25 bases separating them. The length of the CDR3 is 16 residues.

This clone was counted once. The rearrangement joins TRBV12-3 or TRBV12-4 to TRBJ1-5; D ambiguous. V lost 2 bases, J lost 7 bases, and 9 bases lay in between. The CDR3 totals 13 residues. The CDR3 DNA reads TGTGCCAGCAGTTTATCACCTACCCAGCCCCAGCATTTT. Translation: CASSLSPTQPQHF.

This sequence joins TRBV28 and TRBJ2-7; TRBD2 might be the D (6 bases). V was pared by 2 bases and J by 6 bases, with 14 bases between. The CDR3 length is 14 residues. Germline V gene sequence: CDR1 MDHEN, CDR2 SYDVKM. The DNA of the CDR3 is TGTGCCAGCAGTTTAGGAGGGTCTCCTGCCGAGCAGTACTTC. It codes for CASSLGGSPAEQYF. Using reference TRBV28 and TRBJ2-7 for the parts outside the CDR3, the full variable domain is DVKVTQSSRYLVKRTGEKVFLECVQDMDHENMFWYRQDPGLGLRLIYFSYDVKMKEKGDIPEGYSVSREKKERFSLILESASTNQTSMYLCASSLGGSPAEQYFGPGTRLTVT.

CDR3 coding DNA: TGCGCCAGCAGCACTCGGACTAGCGGGAGGCCCAATGAGCAGTTCTTC. Encoded protein: CASSTRTSGRPNEQFF. This chain links TRBV5-1 with TRBJ2-1; 14 nucleotides align to TRBD2. Germline CDR1 SGHRS, CDR2 YFSETQ. The CDR3 extends over 16 amino acids. Trimming took 4 bases from V and 6 from J; bases not matched to a gene: 6.

The chain employs TRBV7-2 and TRBJ2-3; TRBD1 aligns across 9 bases. The V gene end was trimmed by 4 bases and the J gene end by 1 base; junction bases not matched to a gene: 6. The CDR3 is made up of 16 amino acids. Germline CDR1 SGHTA, CDR2 FQGNSA. CDR3 loop: CASSSPGQGRTDTQYF. CDR3 nucleotides: TGTGCCAGCAGCTCCCCCGGACAGGGGCGCACAGATACGCAGTATTTT.

CDR3 sequence reads: CATSRERQGGQETQYF. CDR3 sequence (DNA): TGTGCCACCAGCAGAGAAAGGCAGGGCGGACAAGAGACCCAGTACTTC. V and J are TRBV15 and TRBJ2-5, with D possibly being TRBD1 (5 bases). V was cut by 0 bases and J by 2 bases, with 13 bases left in between. Germline V gives CDR1 LNHNV, CDR2 YYDKDF (reference sequence). There are 16 residues in the CDR3.

The gene calls are TRBV14 and TRBJ2-7, with 15 bases fitting TRBD2. The CDR3 sequence is 15 residues long. In germline, CDR1 is SGHDN, CDR2 FVKESK. J was trimmed by 9 bases and V by 4 bases; bases with no gene match: 7. DNA of the CDR3: TGTGCCAGCAGCCCCGGGACTAGCGGGAGGATAACGCAGTACTTC. The encoded protein is CASSPGTSGRITQYF.

V and J are TRBV5-1 and TRBJ2-5, with D maybe TRBD2 (6 bases). This CDR3 has 18 amino acids. The germline gives CDR1 SGHRS, CDR2 YFSETQ. V was clipped by 2 bases and J by 0 bases, with 20 bases between them. The CDR3 region has the DNA TGCGCCAGCAGCTTCAGGCCCTCTAACCTAGCGTACCAAGAGACCCAGTACTTC. Residues: CASSFRPSNLAYQETQYF.